The text below deals with one TCR beta chain. CDR3 size: 15 residues. Trimming removed 4 bases from V and 5 bases from J, with 18 bases in between. Germline-derived CDR1 and CDR2 are SGDLS and YYNGEE. PCR used 60 Vbeta primers and 13 Jbeta primers. Using immunoSEQ multiplex PCR, the repertoire was profiled, and TCRdb retains in-frame clones only, with some absent. The table has around 150,000 clones, nearly 80% seen once. The data are from a study of cytomegalovirus exposure and HLA in healthy donors. Study-wide context: Roughly 80 million unique TCRs from HLA-typed donors were held in an early data release.

This rearrangement joins TRBV9 to TRBJ1-1, with a possible D match to TRBD1 (5 bases). The source of this sequence is a woman between 25 and 40 years old in good health and CMV-seronegative. The sample comprised PBMCs. The CDR3 spells CASSPNLVGGTEAFF. CDR3 sequence (DNA): TGTGCCAGCAGCCCCAACTTGGTGGGGGGGACTGAAGCTTTCTTT.